A selection of T cell receptor beta chains follows, all from one sample in a study of shared clonotypes between healthy human individuals. Assay: immunoSEQ multiplex PCR; the TCRdb copy retains only in-frame clones and omits some. The sample includes more than 2,000,000 clones, around nine tenths seen only once; the top ten take more than 0.12%. Sequenced input: naive CD4+ T cells sorted from blood. The receptors come from a man younger than 35 in good health. Both conserved end residues are trimmed from each CDR3. Clone size is not always given. Where it is, it says once, few, many or a class for expanded clones.

clone_size | v_call | cdr3_aa
once | TRBV11-3 | ASSLDWGPGELF
- | TRBV18 | ASSRRDSTGYSPLH
once | TRBV30 | AWSVQVKFGGYT
- | TRBV29-1 | SVVPGQGRGEQY
- | TRBV7-8 | ASSLAGVAPNEQF
- | TRBV16 | ASSQSQVFGYT
- | TRBV9 | ASSVATGPFPLLTDTQY
once | TRBV5-6 | ASSLWVTSGRNEQF
- | TRBV28 | ASSSGQGYYGYT
- | TRBV10-1 | ASTLNPGDEQF
- | TRBV28 | ASSVSGGLSDTQY
- | TRBV18 | ASSSTAGTGVYEQY
- | TRBV15 | ATSRWGGGETQY
- | TRBV30 | AWSVDRFYGYT
- | TRBV15 | ATSGLGTSGATDTQY
once | TRBV19 | ASSIRGSTEAF
once | TRBV6-4 | ASSARGGNEQF
- | TRBV7-2 | ASNPTGVSNEQF
- | TRBV28 | ASSPGLAGTGELF
- | TRBV5-1 | ASGGTGARETQY
- | TRBV9 | ASSSISGELF
- | TRBV19 | ASSGAGGPLDTQY
- | TRBV27 | ASSSGTGWTGELF
- | TRBV7-9 | ASSFGWREVDNEQF
- | TRBV28 | ASSPPGGAGTGELF
once | TRBV6-5 | ASSYSRGTTVEQY
- | TRBV5-4 | ASSLDGTVVYEQF
- | TRBV5-4 | ASSSQRGGGADTQY
- | TRBV11-2 | ASNPGLGPYNEQF
- | TRBV5-1 | ASSSGTLGSYNEQF
- | TRBV27 | ASSLEGGELF
- | TRBV14 | ASSLSGVGGTEAF
- | TRBV9 | ASSVDLLHSYEQY
- | TRBV5-1 | ASSSPPGGLAGELF
- | TRBV6-1 | ASGTSGGAYNEQF
once | TRBV7-6 | ASSLAVGAGSTDEQF
- | TRBV6-1 | ASSEPGQPSFRF
once | TRBV4-1 | ASSQGWGEAITDTQY
- | TRBV6-1 | ASSEAIWGVGNSPLH
- | TRBV27 | ASSPAGRKSNYGYT
- | TRBV4-3 | ASSQVWENTGELF
- | TRBV10-3 | AISEGQGLNTGELF
- | TRBV2 | ASRTSAEAGELF
once | TRBV10-3 | AISEIGGGQGYGYT
once | TRBV14 | ASSQALISGANVLT
- | TRBV25-1 | ASSESTGTHYGYT
- | TRBV10-3 | ATGASLSSYEQY
once | TRBV2 | ASAASMNTGELF
- | TRBV11-2 | ASSLGWVNTEAF
- | TRBV6-1 | ASSEVRGYT
once | TRBV2 | ASSDRSYEQY
- | TRBV19 | ASSIDQKRQETQY
- | TRBV4-1 | ASSPGTGYNEQY
- | TRBV2 | ASSKGFPSTDTQY